This T cell receptor beta chain was obtained from a study of T cell responses to AZD1222 COVID-19 vaccine. V was shortened by 6 bases and J by 2 bases, with 13 bases between the two germline ends. CDR1 is MNHEY, CDR2 SMNVEV, per germline (reference sequence). The CDR3 runs to 14 residues. Concerning this clone: The antigen is unknown.

Findings of the study overall: A reported finding is that nearly half of spike-specific TCRs target unmutated variant regions.

Here immunoSEQ multiplex PCR was the method, and the copy in TCRdb shows in-frame clones only, minus some. Of over 150,000 clones listed, around nine tenths are singletons. The chain joins TRBV27 to TRBJ1-2, with D hard to call. The origin of this receptor is an adult in good health. The sequences come from peripheral blood, collected on day 0 of AZD1222 vaccination. The CDR3 sequence is CASRGFAGNYGYTF. DNA of the CDR3: TGTGCCAGCAGGGGGTTTGCTGGAAACTATGGCTACACCTTC.